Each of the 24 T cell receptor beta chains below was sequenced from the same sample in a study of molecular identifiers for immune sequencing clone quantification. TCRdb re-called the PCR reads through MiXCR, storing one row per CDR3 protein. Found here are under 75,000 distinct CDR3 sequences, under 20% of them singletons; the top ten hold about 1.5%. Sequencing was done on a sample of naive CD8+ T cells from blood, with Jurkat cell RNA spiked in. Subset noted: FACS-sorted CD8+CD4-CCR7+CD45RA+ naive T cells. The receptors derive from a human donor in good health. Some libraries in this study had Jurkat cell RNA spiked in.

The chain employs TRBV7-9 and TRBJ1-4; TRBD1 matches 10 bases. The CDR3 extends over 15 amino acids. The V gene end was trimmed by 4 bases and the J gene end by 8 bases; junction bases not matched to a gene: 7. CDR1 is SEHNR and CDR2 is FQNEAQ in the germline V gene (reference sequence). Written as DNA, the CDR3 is TGTGCCAGCAGCTCGGAGACAGGGGGCCGGGAAAAACTGTTTTTT. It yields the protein CASSSETGGREKLFF.

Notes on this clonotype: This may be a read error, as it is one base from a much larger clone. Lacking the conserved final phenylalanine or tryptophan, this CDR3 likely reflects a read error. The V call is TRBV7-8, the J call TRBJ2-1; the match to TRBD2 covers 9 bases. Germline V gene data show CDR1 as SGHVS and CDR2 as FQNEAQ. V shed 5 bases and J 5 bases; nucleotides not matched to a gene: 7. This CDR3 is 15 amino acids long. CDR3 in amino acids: CASSQPGLAHNEQFC. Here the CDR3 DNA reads TGTGCCAGCAGCCAGCCGGGACTAGCCCACAATGAGCAGTTCTGC.

In DNA, the CDR3 is TGCAGTGCCCACCGGGAGGCGGATACGCAGTATTTT. The encoded protein is CSAHREADTQYF. The chain links TRBV20-1 to TRBJ2-3; 7 bases map to TRBD2. Germline trimming cut 6 bases from V and 6 bases from J; bases unmatched to any gene: 6. From germline, CDR1 is DFQATT and CDR2 SNEGSKA (reference sequence). The CDR3 is 12 residues long.

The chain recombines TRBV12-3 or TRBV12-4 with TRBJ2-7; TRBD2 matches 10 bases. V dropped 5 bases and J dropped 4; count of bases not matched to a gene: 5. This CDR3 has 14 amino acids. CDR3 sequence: CASSISGRTYEQYF. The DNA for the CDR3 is TGTGCCAGCAGTATTAGCGGGAGGACTTACGAGCAGTACTTC.

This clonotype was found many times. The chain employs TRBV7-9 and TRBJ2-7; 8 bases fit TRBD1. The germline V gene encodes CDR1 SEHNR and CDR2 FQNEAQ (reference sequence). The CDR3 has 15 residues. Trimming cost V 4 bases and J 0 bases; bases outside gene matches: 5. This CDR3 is CASSYPGQVSYEQYF. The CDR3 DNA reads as TGTGCCAGCAGCTATCCGGGACAGGTCTCCTACGAGCAGTACTTC.

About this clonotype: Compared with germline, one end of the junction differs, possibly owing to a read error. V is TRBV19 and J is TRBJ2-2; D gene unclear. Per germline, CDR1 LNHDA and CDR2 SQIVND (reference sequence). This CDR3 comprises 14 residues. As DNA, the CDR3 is TGTGCCAGTAGTATGGGCACGAACACCAGGGAGCTGTTTTTT. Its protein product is CASSMGTNTRELFF. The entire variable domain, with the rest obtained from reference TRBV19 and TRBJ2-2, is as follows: DGGITQSPKYLFRKEGQNVTLSCEQNLNHDAMYWYRQDPGQGLRLIYYSQIVNDFQKGDIAEGYSVSREKKESFPLTVTSAQKNPTAFYLCASSMGTNTRELFFGEGSRLTVL.

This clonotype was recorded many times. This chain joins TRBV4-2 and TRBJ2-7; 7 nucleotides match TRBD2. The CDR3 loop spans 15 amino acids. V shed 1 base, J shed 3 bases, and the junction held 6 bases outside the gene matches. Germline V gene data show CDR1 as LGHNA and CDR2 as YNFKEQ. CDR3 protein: CASSQGPSGNYEQYF. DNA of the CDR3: TGTGCCAGCAGCCAAGGGCCTAGCGGAAACTACGAGCAGTACTTC.

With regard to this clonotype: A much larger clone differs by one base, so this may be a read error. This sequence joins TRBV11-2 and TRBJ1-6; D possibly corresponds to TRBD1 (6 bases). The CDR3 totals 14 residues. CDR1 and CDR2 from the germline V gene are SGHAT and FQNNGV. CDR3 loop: CASNLGGGRSPLHF. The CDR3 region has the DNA TGTGCCAGCAACTTAGGGGGTGGGCGATCACCCCTCCACTTT.

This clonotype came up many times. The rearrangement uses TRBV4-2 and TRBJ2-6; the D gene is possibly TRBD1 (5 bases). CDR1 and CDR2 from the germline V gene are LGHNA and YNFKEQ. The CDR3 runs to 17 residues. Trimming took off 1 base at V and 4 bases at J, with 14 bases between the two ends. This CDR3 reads CASSQGLGAEGANVLTF. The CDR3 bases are TGTGCCAGCAGCCAAGGATTAGGGGCGGAAGGGGCCAACGTCCTGACTTTC.

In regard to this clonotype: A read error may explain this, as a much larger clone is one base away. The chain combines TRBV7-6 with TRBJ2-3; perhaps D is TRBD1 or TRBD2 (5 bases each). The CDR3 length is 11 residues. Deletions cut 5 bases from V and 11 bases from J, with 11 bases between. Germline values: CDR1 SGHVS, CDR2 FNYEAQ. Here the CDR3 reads CASSQVGVQYF. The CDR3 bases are TGTGCCAGCAGCCAAGTGGGGGTGCAGTATTTT.

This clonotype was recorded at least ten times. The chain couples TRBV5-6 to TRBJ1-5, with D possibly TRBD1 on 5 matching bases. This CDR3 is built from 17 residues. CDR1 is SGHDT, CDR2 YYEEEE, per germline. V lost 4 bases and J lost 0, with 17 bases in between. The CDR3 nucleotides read TGTGCCAGCAGCCTGGGACCTTTGATTCTTAGCAATCAGCCCCAGCATTTT. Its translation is CASSLGPLILSNQPQHF.

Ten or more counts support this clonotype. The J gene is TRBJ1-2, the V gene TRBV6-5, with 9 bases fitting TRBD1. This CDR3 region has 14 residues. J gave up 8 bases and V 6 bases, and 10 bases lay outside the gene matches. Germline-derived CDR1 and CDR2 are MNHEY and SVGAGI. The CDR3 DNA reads TGTGCCAGCAGCCTCCGGGACAGGGTAGACGGCTACACCTTC. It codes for CASSLRDRVDGYTF.

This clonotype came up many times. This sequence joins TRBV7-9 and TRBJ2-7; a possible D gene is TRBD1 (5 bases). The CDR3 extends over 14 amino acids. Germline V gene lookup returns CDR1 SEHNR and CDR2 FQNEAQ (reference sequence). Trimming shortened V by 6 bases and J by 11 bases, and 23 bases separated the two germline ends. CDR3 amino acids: CASSPQEGVARKYF. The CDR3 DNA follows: TGTGCCAGCAGTCCTCAGGAAGGGGTGGCGAGAAAGTACTTC. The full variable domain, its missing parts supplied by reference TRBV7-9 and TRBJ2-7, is DTGVSQNPRHKITKRGQNVTFRCDPISEHNRLYWYRQTLGQGPEFLTYFQNEAQLEKSRLLSDRFSAERPKGSFSTLEIQRTEQGDSAMYLCASSPQEGVARKYFGPGTRLTVT.

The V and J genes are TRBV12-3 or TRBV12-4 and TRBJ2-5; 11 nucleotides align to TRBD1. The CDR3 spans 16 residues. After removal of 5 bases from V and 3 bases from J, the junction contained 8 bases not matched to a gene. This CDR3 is CASSLPRTGGEETQYF. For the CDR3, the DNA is TGTGCCAGCAGTCTCCCCCGGACAGGGGGCGAAGAGACCCAGTACTTC.

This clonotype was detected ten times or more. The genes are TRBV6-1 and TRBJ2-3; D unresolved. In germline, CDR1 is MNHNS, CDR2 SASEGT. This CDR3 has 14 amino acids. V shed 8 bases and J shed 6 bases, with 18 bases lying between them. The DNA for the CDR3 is TGTGCCAGCCACCTGGACGGCCCATTCGATACGCAGTATTTT. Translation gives CASHLDGPFDTQYF.

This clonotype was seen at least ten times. CDR3 coding DNA: TGCGCCAGCAGCCATGATCAGGTTCTGGGGACTGAAGCTTTCTTT. Encoded protein: CASSHDQVLGTEAFF. This rearrangement joins TRBV4-1 to TRBJ1-1; the D is unclear. The CDR3 runs to 15 residues. V lost 3 bases, J lost 5 bases, and 16 bases lay in between. Germline values: CDR1 MGHRA, CDR2 YSYEKL.

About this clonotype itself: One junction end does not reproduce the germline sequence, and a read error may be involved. The CDR3 here is CAGSLGFWELFF. DNA for the CDR3: TGTGCCGGCAGCTTAGGTTTTTGGGAGCTGTTTTTT. The chain uses TRBV7-2 and TRBJ2-2, with no clear D. The CDR3 runs to 12 residues. The V gene's germline CDR1 is SGHTA and CDR2 FQGNSA.

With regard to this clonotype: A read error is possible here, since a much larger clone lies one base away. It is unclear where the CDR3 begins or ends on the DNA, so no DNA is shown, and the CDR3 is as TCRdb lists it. The CDR3 region is CASRQMTGAFGSGANVLAF. The genes are TRBV6-2 or TRBV6-3 and TRBJ2-6; the D segment call TRBD1 is taken from the table without a DNA check. Per germline, CDR1 MNHEY and CDR2 SVGEGT. Inclusive of both ends, the CDR3 amounts to 19 amino acids.

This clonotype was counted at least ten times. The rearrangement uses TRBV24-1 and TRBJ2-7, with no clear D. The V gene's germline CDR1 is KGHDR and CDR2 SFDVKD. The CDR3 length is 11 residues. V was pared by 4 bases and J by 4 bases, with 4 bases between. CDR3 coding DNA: TGTGCCACCAGTGAAGGGTACGAGCAGTACTTC. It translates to CATSEGYEQYF.

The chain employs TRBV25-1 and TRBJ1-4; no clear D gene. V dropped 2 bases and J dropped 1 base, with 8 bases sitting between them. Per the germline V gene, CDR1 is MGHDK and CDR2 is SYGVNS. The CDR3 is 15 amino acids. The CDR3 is CASSETEETNEKLFF. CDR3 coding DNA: TGTGCCAGCAGTGAAACGGAGGAAACTAATGAAAAACTGTTTTTT.

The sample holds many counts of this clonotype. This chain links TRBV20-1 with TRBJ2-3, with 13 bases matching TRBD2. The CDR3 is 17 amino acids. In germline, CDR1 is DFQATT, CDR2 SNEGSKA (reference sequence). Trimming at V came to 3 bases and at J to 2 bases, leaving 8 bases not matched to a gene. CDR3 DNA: TGCAGTGCTAGCTCTGCAGGACTAGCGGGAGCCACAGATACGCAGTATTTT. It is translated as CSASSAGLAGATDTQYF.

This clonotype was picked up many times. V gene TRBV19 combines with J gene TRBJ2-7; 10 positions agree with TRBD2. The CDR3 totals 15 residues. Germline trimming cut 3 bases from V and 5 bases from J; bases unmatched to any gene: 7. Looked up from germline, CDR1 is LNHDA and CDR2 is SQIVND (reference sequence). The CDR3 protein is CASSIRASGRDEQYF. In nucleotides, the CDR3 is TGTGCCAGTAGTATTCGAGCTAGCGGGAGAGACGAGCAGTACTTC. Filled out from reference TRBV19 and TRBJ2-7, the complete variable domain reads DGGITQSPKYLFRKEGQNVTLSCEQNLNHDAMYWYRQDPGQGLRLIYYSQIVNDFQKGDIAEGYSVSREKKESFPLTVTSAQKNPTAFYLCASSIRASGRDEQYFGPGTRLTVT.

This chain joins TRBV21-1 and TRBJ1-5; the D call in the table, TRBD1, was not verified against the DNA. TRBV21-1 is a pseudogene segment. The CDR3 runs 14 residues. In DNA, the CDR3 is TGTGCCAGCAGCAAAGTGGGGGGAACGCCGCCCCAGCATTTT. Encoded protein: CASSKVGGTPPQHF.

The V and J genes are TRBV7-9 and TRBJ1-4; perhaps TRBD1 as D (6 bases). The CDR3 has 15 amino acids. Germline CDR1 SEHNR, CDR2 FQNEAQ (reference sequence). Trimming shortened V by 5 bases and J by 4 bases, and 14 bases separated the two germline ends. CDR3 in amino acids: CASSARTDFNEKLFF. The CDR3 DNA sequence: TGTGCCAGCAGCGCGAGGACAGACTTTAATGAAAAACTGTTTTTT.